The 7 T cell receptor beta chains listed next were all sequenced from one sample in a study of blood T cells in healthy people across ages (dated by TCRdb to between 2014 and 2016). Receptor libraries were prepared by 5' RACE. Instrument on record: Illumina HiSeq 2500. A second PCR of about 6 to 12 cycles was performed with a sample-barcoded 5' primer and a J-beta primer mix. In-frame beta chains were kept once TCRdb had trimmed the public reads at Q25 with fastp and called clones with MiXCR. Under each unique CDR3 protein, matching rows form one entry showing the most common genes and DNA. The sample has 1.4 million or so distinct CDR3 sequences on record, 40% to 45% of them singletons. The ten top clones hold under 5% of the sample. The source material was blood. The receptors were sampled from a woman aged 18-29 years in good health.

This chain uses TRBV4-2 with TRBJ2-5; TRBD2 might be the D (5 bases). Looked up from germline, CDR1 is LGHNA and CDR2 is YNFKEQ. V was shortened by 4 bases and J by 11 bases, with 17 bases between the two germline ends. CDR3 length equals 13 residues. For the CDR3, the DNA is TGTGCCAGCAGCCCCAAGCCCGCGGGTGAGCAGTACTTC. It codes for CASSPKPAGEQYF.

This clonotype was counted a few times. This rearrangement joins TRBV3-1 to TRBJ1-5; D is possibly TRBD1 (5 bases). V lost 4 bases and J 4 bases, leaving 17 bases between the germline ends. The CDR3 runs 16 residues. Germline CDR1 LGHDT, CDR2 YNNKEL (reference sequence). The CDR3 protein is CASSREWGLGNQPQHF. CDR3 nucleotides: TGTGCCAGCAGCCGAGAGTGGGGCCTTGGAAATCAGCCCCAGCATTTT.

The V call is TRBV7-9, the J call TRBJ2-1; TRBD1 matches 9 bases. V trimming: 5 bases; J trimming: 3 bases; junction bases outside the gene matches: 5. The germline gives CDR1 SEHNR, CDR2 FQNEAQ (reference sequence). The CDR3 runs to 15 residues. The CDR3 nucleotides are TGTGCCAGCAGCGGCTACAGGGGGCTCTACAATGAGCAGTTCTTC. Residues: CASSGYRGLYNEQFF.

This clonotype was counted between two and nine times. This rearrangement joins TRBV18 to TRBJ2-3, with a possible D match to TRBD1 (6 bases). The V gene's germline CDR1 is KGHSH and CDR2 LQKENI. This CDR3 region has 14 residues. Trimming stripped 3 bases from V and 2 bases from J, with 9 bases between. The CDR3 sequence is CASSPLGATDTQYF. CDR3 DNA: TGTGCCAGCTCACCCCTGGGGGCCACAGATACGCAGTATTTT.

The chain uses TRBV7-3 and TRBJ1-2; D not certain. Trimming removed 0 bases from V and 6 bases from J, with 17 bases in between. Germline V gene lookup returns CDR1 SGHTA and CDR2 FQGTGA. This CDR3 has 16 residues. The CDR3 bases are TGTGCCAGCAGCTTAACGGGCTCACTGGGCCAAGATGGCTACACCTTC. Residues: CASSLTGSLGQDGYTF.

This clonotype has ten or more counts. The chain recombines TRBV29-1 with TRBJ2-7, with D perhaps TRBD1 (5 bases). Germline lookup yields CDR1 SQVTM and CDR2 ANQGSEA. This CDR3 region has 14 residues. V was pared by 1 base and J by 4 bases, with 14 bases between. The CDR3 DNA sequence: TGCAGCGTTGAAGGGGGCAGGTTCGGTTACGAGCAGTACTTC. It specifies CSVEGGRFGYEQYF.

The genes are TRBV3-1 and TRBJ1-2; D unresolved. CDR3 length: 15 residues. Trimming stripped 1 base from V and 0 bases from J, with 9 bases between. Germline-derived CDR1 and CDR2 are LGHDT and YNNKEL (reference sequence). The CDR3 is CASSQVPGTNYGYTF. The CDR3 region has the DNA TGTGCCAGCAGCCAAGTTCCAGGTACTAACTATGGCTACACCTTC.